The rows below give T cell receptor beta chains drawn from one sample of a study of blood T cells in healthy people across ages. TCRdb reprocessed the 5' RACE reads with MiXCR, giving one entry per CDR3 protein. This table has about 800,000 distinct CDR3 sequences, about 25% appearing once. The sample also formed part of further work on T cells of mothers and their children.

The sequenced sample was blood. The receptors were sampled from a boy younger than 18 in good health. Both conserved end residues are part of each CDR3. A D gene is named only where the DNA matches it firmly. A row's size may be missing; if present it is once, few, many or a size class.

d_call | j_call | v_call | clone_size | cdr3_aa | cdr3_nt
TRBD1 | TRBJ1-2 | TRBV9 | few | CASSVGTGNYYGYTF | TGTGCCAGCAGCGTAGGGACAGGCAATTACTATGGCTACACCTTC
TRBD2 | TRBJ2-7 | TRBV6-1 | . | CASSKRTSGSSYEQYF | TGTGCCAGCAGCAAAAGGACTAGCGGTAGCTCCTACGAGCAGTACTTC
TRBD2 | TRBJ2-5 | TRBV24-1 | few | CATSDPGLAGGETQYF | TGTGCCACCAGTGACCCCGGACTAGCGGGGGGAGAGACCCAGTACTTC
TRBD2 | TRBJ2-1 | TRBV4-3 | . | CASSQESGTRANEQFF | TGCGCCAGCAGCCAAGAATCAGGGACTAGAGCAAATGAGCAGTTCTTC
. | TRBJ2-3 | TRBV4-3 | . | CASSPTVTGRGDTQYF | TGCGCCAGCAGCCCCACCGTGACCGGGAGAGGTGATACGCAGTATTTT
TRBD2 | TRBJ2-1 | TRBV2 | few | CAGSGSVYNEQFF | TGTGCCGGGAGCGGGAGTGTTTACAATGAGCAGTTCTTC
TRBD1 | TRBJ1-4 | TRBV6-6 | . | CASSSPGQGDKLFF | TGTGCCAGCAGTTCCCCGGGACAGGGCGACAAACTGTTTTTT
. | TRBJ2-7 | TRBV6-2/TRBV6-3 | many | CARKNRDKSYEQYF | TGTGCCAGGAAAAACCGGGACAAGTCATACGAGCAGTACTTC
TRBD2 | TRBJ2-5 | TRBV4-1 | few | CASSQAGSGRAVETQYF | TGCGCCAGCAGCCAAGCGGGGAGCGGGAGGGCCGTAGAGACCCAGTACTTC
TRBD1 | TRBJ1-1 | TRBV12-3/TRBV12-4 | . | CTSSLRQGTMNTEAFF | TGTACCAGCAGCCTAAGACAGGGTACTATGAACACTGAAGCTTTCTTT
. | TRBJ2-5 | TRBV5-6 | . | CASSLGLGYQETQYF | TGTGCCAGCAGCTTAGGCTTGGGGTACCAAGAGACCCAGTACTTC
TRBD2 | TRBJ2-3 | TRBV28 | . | CASRVFSGSGTTQYF | TGTGCCAGCAGAGTTTTTAGCGGGAGCGGGACTACGCAGTATTTT
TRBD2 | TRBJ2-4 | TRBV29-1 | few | CSVERLLAGGKNIQYF | TGCAGCGTTGAAAGGCTACTAGCGGGGGGGAAAAACATTCAGTACTTC
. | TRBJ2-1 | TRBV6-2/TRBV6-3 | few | CASSYSTREYNEQFF | TGTGCCAGCAGTTACTCGACTAGGGAATACAATGAGCAGTTCTTC